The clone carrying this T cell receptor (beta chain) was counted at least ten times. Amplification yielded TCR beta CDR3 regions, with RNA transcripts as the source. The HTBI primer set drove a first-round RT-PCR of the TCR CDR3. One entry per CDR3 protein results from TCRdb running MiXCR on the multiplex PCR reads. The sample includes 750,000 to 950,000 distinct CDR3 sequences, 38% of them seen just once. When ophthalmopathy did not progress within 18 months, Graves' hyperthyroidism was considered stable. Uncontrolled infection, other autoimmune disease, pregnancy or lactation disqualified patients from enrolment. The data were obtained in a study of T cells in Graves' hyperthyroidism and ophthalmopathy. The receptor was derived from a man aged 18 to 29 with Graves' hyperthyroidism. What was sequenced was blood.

The CDR3: CASSSLGGNTEAFF. CDR3 nucleotides: TGTGCCAGCAGCTCCCTGGGAGGGAACACTGAAGCTTTCTTT. The V and J genes are TRBV7-6 and TRBJ1-1, with D hard to call. Between the trimmed V and J ends, which lost 4 bases and 1 base, there was a span of 10 bases. The CDR3 sequence is 14 residues long. Looked up from germline, CDR1 is SGHVS and CDR2 is FNYEAQ.